Listed here are 24 T cell receptor beta chains from one sample, sequenced in a study of T cell clonality in common variable immunodeficiency (dated by TCRdb to about 2015). What the study reported, not specific to this receptor: Reportedly, TCRbeta sequences from CVID had fewer deletions and N-nucleotide insertions, and highly modified clones with 13 or more V deletions were absent from CVID.

The library relied on the immunoSEQ multiplex PCR assay. Sourced from immuneACCESS, this table was stored by TCRdb with only in-frame sequences that have V and J called. A share of the clones is absent; for the studies checked, an unresolved V gene accounts for under half, and the remainder has no known explanation. There are 7,100 or so clones in this sample, and none of them is a singleton. The leading ten clones occupy around 5.1% of the sample. For these receptors, no antigen is known. The sequenced material came from peripheral blood mononuclear cells. The receptor set was obtained from a human donor with common variable immunodeficiency.

The sample holds a few counts of this clone. The CDR3 end lies 3 residues beyond the end of the read and is filled in from the germline J gene. This chain connects TRBV19 to TRBJ1-5, with 8 bases lining up with TRBD1. The length of the CDR3 is 15 residues. The junction had 6 bases not matched to a gene; V was cut back by 6 bases and J by 2 bases. Germline-derived CDR1 and CDR2 are LNHDA and SQIVND (reference sequence). Incomplete CDR3 DNA: TGTGCCAGTAGAAAACCGGGACAGGGCAATCAGCCC. This sequence encodes CASRKPGQGNQP. From start to end, the CDR3 is CASRKPGQGNQPQHF.

For this clone: The read falls 3 residues short of the CDR3 end, and the missing part is taken from the germline J gene. V is TRBV19 and J is TRBJ1-5; TRBD1 is a possible D gene (6 bases). This CDR3 is 14 amino acids long. V was trimmed by 5 bases and J by 2 bases, leaving 10 bases between them. Germline V gene sequence: CDR1 LNHDA, CDR2 SQIVND (reference sequence). CDR3 loop: CASSWEGGNQPQHF. Incomplete CDR3 DNA: TGTGCCAGTAGTTGGGAGGGGGGCAATCAGCCC.

CDR3 DNA, as far as it was read: TGTGCCAGCAACCTACTAGCGGCCCCAAATGAG. Protein: CASNLLAAPNE. From start to end, the CDR3 is CASNLLAAPNEQFF. The chain employs TRBV5-6 and TRBJ2-1, with 8 bases matching TRBD2. The read halts 3 residues ahead of the CDR3 end, with the missing end drawn from the germline J gene. In germline, CDR1 is SGHDT, CDR2 YYEEEE. CDR3 length equals 14 residues. V lost 6 bases and J lost 7; bases outside the gene matches: 9.

In its sample, this clone was seen a few times. Read coverage stops 3 residues before the CDR3 terminus; the germline J gene supplies the remainder. V gene TRBV19 combines with J gene TRBJ2-7, with TRBD2 identical over 9 bases. V trimming: 4 bases; J trimming: 2 bases; junction bases outside the gene matches: 3. Germline V gives CDR1 LNHDA, CDR2 SQIVND (reference sequence). The CDR3 runs to 14 residues. The CDR3 bases that were read are TGTGCCAGTAGTAAGCTAGCGGGGACCTACGAG. This codes for CASSKLAGTYE. The CDR3 in its entirety is CASSKLAGTYEQYF. Variable domain in full (rest from reference TRBV19 and TRBJ2-7): DGGITQSPKYLFRKEGQNVTLSCEQNLNHDAMYWYRQDPGQGLRLIYYSQIVNDFQKGDIAEGYSVSREKKESFPLTVTSAQKNPTAFYLCASSKLAGTYEQYFGPGTRLTVT.

This clone was seen more than once but under ten times. Read data end 3 residues before the CDR3 end; the end is taken from the germline J gene. This chain connects TRBV29-1 to TRBJ2-1, with 8 bases matching TRBD1. Germline CDR1 SQVTM, CDR2 ANQGSEA. The CDR3 extends over 17 amino acids. V lost 2 bases and J lost 6; bases outside the gene matches: 15. The CDR3 sequence is CSVELLWSQGAGNEQFF. CDR3 DNA (partial): TGCAGCGTTGAACTCTTATGGTCCCAGGGGGCAGGCAATGAG.

With respect to this clone: Read data end 3 residues before the CDR3 end; the end is taken from the germline J gene. The V call is TRBV19, the J call TRBJ1-1, with no clear D. The germline gives CDR1 LNHDA, CDR2 SQIVND (reference sequence). Trimming shortened V by 9 bases and J by 0 bases, and 11 bases separated the two germline ends. The CDR3 has 13 residues. The CDR3 DNA, read in part, is TGTGCCAGCAGCGCCACTATGAACACTGAA. This encodes CASSATMNTE. The full CDR3 reads CASSATMNTEAFF.

Concerning this clone itself: The sequence runs out 3 residues before the end of the CDR3; the remainder is reconstructed from the germline J gene. The chain couples TRBV29-1 to TRBJ2-5, with 10 bases lining up with TRBD2. The length of the CDR3 is 17 residues. Germline V gives CDR1 SQVTM, CDR2 ANQGSEA. The V and J ends lost 4 bases and 2 bases, in that order; junction bases with no gene match: 13. The sequenced part of the CDR3 DNA is TGCAGCGTTGGACCCTTAGGGACTAGCGCCGTTCAAGAGACC. This sequence encodes CSVGPLGTSAVQET. The whole CDR3 sequence is CSVGPLGTSAVQETQYF.

Points on this clone: The read comes to an end 3 residues before the CDR3 does, leaving the germline J gene to fill in the end. V is TRBV2 and J is TRBJ2-3; 9 bases map to TRBD2. Germline assignment: CDR1 SNHLY and CDR2 FYNNEI. The CDR3 is 17 residues long. Germline trimming cut 7 bases from V and 1 base from J; bases unmatched to any gene: 12. The CDR3 region is CASIGVAGVGGTDTQYF. Partial CDR3 DNA: TGTGCCAGCATCGGGGTAGCGGGAGTGGGAGGCACAGATACG.

Points on this clone: The sequenced fragment ends 3 residues before the CDR3 boundary, so the rest is inferred from the germline J gene. V usage is TRBV7-2 and J usage is TRBJ2-5, with D perhaps matching TRBD2 (7 bases). The CDR3 is made up of 15 amino acids. The germline V gene encodes CDR1 SGHTA and CDR2 FQGNSA. V lost 1 base and J lost 5, with 14 bases in between. This CDR3 is CASSLGSGGVETQYF. CDR3 DNA (partial): TGTGCCAGCAGCTTAGGTTCGGGGGGCGTGGAGACC.

This clone was seen more than once but under ten times. The read stops 3 residues short of the end of the CDR3; the missing end is completed from the germline J gene. This sequence joins TRBV7-6 and TRBJ2-1; TRBD2 agrees at 12 bases. CDR1 is SGHVS and CDR2 is FNYEAQ in the germline V gene. Trimming removed 3 bases from V and 5 bases from J; junction bases left unmatched: 5. This CDR3 spans 16 amino acids. The sequenced CDR3 bases are TGTGCCAGCAGCTTGGGACTAGCGGGTGGGAACAATGAG. Translation gives CASSLGLAGGNNE. The entire CDR3 sequence reads CASSLGLAGGNNEQFF.

In its sample, this clone was seen a few times. Read coverage stops 3 residues before the CDR3 terminus; the germline J gene supplies the remainder. V gene TRBV6-1 combines with J gene TRBJ1-2, with D uncertain. The CDR3 contains 12 residues. Germline values: CDR1 MNHNS, CDR2 SASEGT. The sequenced part of the CDR3 DNA is TGTGCCAGCAGTGAAGCGGAGCGGTTC. It yields the protein CASSEAERF. The full CDR3 protein is CASSEAERFYTF.

In its sample, this clone is medium-sized. The read ends 3 residues shy of where the CDR3 ends; the end is completed using the germline J gene. The V and J genes are TRBV29-1 and TRBJ2-1, with D possibly TRBD2 on 6 matching bases. The CDR3 has 15 residues. Per germline, CDR1 SQVTM and CDR2 ANQGSEA. Trimming took 4 bases from V and 0 from J, leaving 13 bases between them. The covered CDR3 bases are TGCAGCGTTGCAAGCGGGCTTAGCTCCTACAATGAG. Translated: CSVASGLSSYNE. The full CDR3 is CSVASGLSSYNEQFF.

A note on this clone: The read stops 3 residues short of the end of the CDR3; the missing end is completed from the germline J gene. The V gene is TRBV19, the J gene TRBJ2-5; D uncertain. V lost 3 bases and J 1 base, leaving 6 bases between the germline ends. The CDR3 is 13 amino acids. Germline CDR1 is LNHDA and CDR2 is SQIVND (reference sequence). The CDR3 loop is CASSMSFQETQYF. The sequenced CDR3 bases are TGTGCCAGTAGTATGTCCTTCCAAGAGACC.

As concerns this clone: The CDR3 end lies 3 residues beyond the end of the read and is filled in from the germline J gene. The chain recombines TRBV6-1 with TRBJ1-3; TRBD1 matches at 9 bases. The V gene end was trimmed by 0 bases and the J gene end by 0 bases; junction bases not matched to a gene: 6. This CDR3 comprises 18 residues. Germline V CDR1 and CDR2: MNHNS, SASEGT. Here the CDR3 reads CASSEALATGGSGNTIYF. CDR3 DNA, as far as it was read: TGTGCCAGCAGTGAAGCGTTAGCGACAGGGGGCTCTGGAAACACC.

A word on this clone: The CDR3 goes on 3 residues after the read ends, and that part is filled in from the germline J gene. The V and J genes are TRBV19 and TRBJ2-7; TRBD1 is a possible D gene (6 bases). Germline V gene data show CDR1 as LNHDA and CDR2 as SQIVND (reference sequence). The CDR3 covers 15 residues. V was shortened by 2 bases and J by 3 bases, with 14 bases between the two germline ends. CDR3: CASSILQGGGYEQYF. The sequenced part of the CDR3 DNA is TGTGCCAGTAGTATACTACAGGGTGGCGGCTACGAG.

In this sample, this clone turned up a few times. The CDR3 end is not reached by the read, which stops 3 residues before it; the germline J gene fills it in. The chain joins TRBV6-1 to TRBJ1-5; perhaps TRBD1 as D (6 bases). This CDR3 contains 16 residues. In germline, CDR1 is MNHNS, CDR2 SASEGT. Trimming left V 2 bases short and J 2 bases short, with 13 bases between. The CDR3: CASSEIGGAGNQPQHF. The sequenced part of the CDR3 DNA is TGTGCCAGCAGTGAAATCGGGGGGGCTGGCAATCAGCCC.

About this clone: The observed sequence ends 3 residues before the CDR3 terminus, with the missing tail filled in from the germline J gene. J is TRBJ2-7 and V is TRBV5-1; TRBD1 is a possible D gene (5 bases). The V end lost 1 base, the J end lost 6 bases, and 11 bases lay between the germline ends. The CDR3 is 13 residues long. Germline CDR1 and CDR2: SGHRS and YFSETQ. CDR3 region: CASSLTDSAEQYF. The CDR3 bases that were read are TGCGCCAGCAGCTTGACAGACAGCGCCGAG.

The DNA read from the CDR3 is TGCAGTGTCCAACCCCCGGGGGGACAGGGGGCTAGGTTCGCCTACGAG. Its protein is CSVQPPGGQGARFAYE. The whole CDR3 protein is CSVQPPGGQGARFAYEQYF. The chain couples TRBV20-1 to TRBJ2-7, with TRBD1 identical over 12 bases. The read gets to within 3 residues of the CDR3 end, and the germline J gene fills in the rest. The CDR3 runs 19 residues. The germline CDR1 and CDR2 sequences are DFQATT and SNEGSKA (reference sequence). V was pared by 7 bases and J by 2 bases, with 21 bases of the junction left unmatched.

The sample holds a few counts of this clone. The observed sequence ends 3 residues before the CDR3 terminus, with the missing tail filled in from the germline J gene. Other DNA sequences of this sample code for an identical CDR3. The chain recombines TRBV18 with TRBJ1-4, with TRBD1 as a possible D gene (5 bases). The germline gives CDR1 KGHSH, CDR2 LQKENI. The ends were cut back, 0 bases at V and 7 bases at J, with 15 bases in the middle. The CDR3 contains 16 residues. The CDR3: CASSPPSGARVEKLFF. The part of the CDR3 DNA that was read is TGTGCCAGCTCACCACCCTCGGGCGCCAGGGTTGAAAAA.

With respect to this clone: The read falls 3 residues short of the CDR3 end, and the missing part is taken from the germline J gene. V usage is TRBV7-9 and J usage is TRBJ1-1, with TRBD1 as a possible D gene (5 bases). V lost 2 bases and J lost 3, with 13 bases in between. The length of the CDR3 is 15 residues. Germline V gene data show CDR1 as SEHNR and CDR2 as FQNEAQ (reference sequence). CDR3 in amino acids: CASSLSQGGDTEAFF. Partial CDR3 DNA: TGTGCCAGCAGCTTATCCCAGGGAGGTGACACTGAA.

Concerning this clone: Read data end 3 residues before the CDR3 end; the end is taken from the germline J gene. V and J are TRBV19 and TRBJ2-3, with 9 bases lining up with TRBD2. The CDR3 is 16 residues long. The trim removed 3 bases at V and 4 bases at J, leaving 8 bases unmatched. Germline values: CDR1 LNHDA, CDR2 SQIVND (reference sequence). The CDR3 is CASSMGLAGLADTQYF. CDR3 DNA (partial): TGTGCCAGTAGTATGGGGCTAGCGGGATTGGCAGATACG.

This clone was picked up a small number of times. The read ends 3 residues shy of where the CDR3 ends; the end is completed using the germline J gene. The J gene is TRBJ2-7, the V gene TRBV20-1, with TRBD2 matching 10 bases. This CDR3 has 13 residues. Trimming took 6 bases from V and 4 from J; bases not matched to a gene: 6. Germline V gene lookup returns CDR1 DFQATT and CDR2 SNEGSKA (reference sequence). The CDR3 region is CSASGTSDYEQYF. The CDR3 DNA, read in part, is TGCAGTGCCTCCGGGACTAGCGATTACGAG.

Remarks on this clone: The read ends 3 residues shy of where the CDR3 ends; the end is completed using the germline J gene. This chain uses TRBV7-2 with TRBJ1-2, with TRBD1 matching over 10 bases. This CDR3 comprises 14 residues. Per germline, CDR1 SGHTA and CDR2 FQGNSA. Incomplete CDR3 DNA: TGTGCCAGCAGCACAAGACAGGGGGCTCGGGGC. Its protein is CASSTRQGARG. The whole CDR3 is CASSTRQGARGYTF.

This clone was found a few times. The read stops 3 residues short of the end of the CDR3; the missing end is completed from the germline J gene. The chain couples TRBV6-1 to TRBJ2-3; 12 bases match TRBD1. CDR3 length: 18 amino acids. The V segment lost 0 bases and the J segment 5 bases; nucleotides outside the gene matches: 9. Germline V gives CDR1 MNHNS, CDR2 SASEGT. Incomplete CDR3 DNA: TGTGCCAGCAGTGAAGCGGTGGGGACAGGGGGCGCCGGAGATACG. As protein: CASSEAVGTGGAGDT. In full, the CDR3 is CASSEAVGTGGAGDTQYF.